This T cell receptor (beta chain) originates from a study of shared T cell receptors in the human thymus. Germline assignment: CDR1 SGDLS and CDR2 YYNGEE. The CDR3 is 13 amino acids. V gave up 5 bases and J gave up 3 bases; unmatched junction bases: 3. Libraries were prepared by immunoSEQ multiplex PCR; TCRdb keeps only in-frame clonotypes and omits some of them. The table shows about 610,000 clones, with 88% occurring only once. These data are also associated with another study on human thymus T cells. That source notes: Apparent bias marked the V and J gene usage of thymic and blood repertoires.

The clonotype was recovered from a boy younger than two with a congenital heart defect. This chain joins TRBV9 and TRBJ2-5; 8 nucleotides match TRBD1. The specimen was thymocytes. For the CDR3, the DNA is TGTGCCAGCAGTCGACAGGGGAAAGAGACCCAGTACTTC. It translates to CASSRQGKETQYF.